What follows are 19 T cell receptor beta chains derived from one specimen sequenced in a study of preoperative IRX-2 immunotherapy in early breast cancer. The assay was immunoSEQ multiplex PCR, and TCRdb's table has in-frame clones only and misses some. Here the sample spans around 95,000 clones, roughly 85% being singletons. Documented treatment: preoperative locoregional IRX-2 cytokine immunotherapy. Material: tumor tissue, obtained after IRX-2 immunotherapy. The receptor source for this set is a human donor with breast cancer.

The gene calls are TRBV6-8 and TRBJ1-5; D remains unclear. CDR1 is MNHGY, CDR2 SAAAGT, per germline. The CDR3 has 13 amino acids. Trimming stripped 2 bases from V and 1 base from J, with 3 bases between. CDR3 nucleotides: TGTGCCAGCAGTTACCACAGCAATCAGCCCCAGCATTTT. Translation gives CASSYHSNQPQHF.

The genes are TRBV18 and TRBJ2-7; the D gene is possibly TRBD2 (7 bases). Trimming took 6 bases from V and 7 from J, leaving 13 bases between them. The CDR3 sequence is 12 residues long. Germline loops: CDR1 KGHSH, CDR2 LQKENI. The DNA of the CDR3 is TGTGCCAGCTCGGGGGGGCAGGAAGAGCAGTACTTC. It is translated as CASSGGQEEQYF.

The rearrangement links TRBV18 to TRBJ1-1, with 9 bases identical to TRBD1. This CDR3 has 15 amino acids. Germline-derived CDR1 and CDR2 are KGHSH and LQKENI. V was pared by 3 bases and J by 4 bases, with 6 bases of the junction left unmatched. CDR3 region: CASSPLNRGLTEAFF. The DNA of the CDR3 is TGTGCCAGCTCACCCTTAAACAGGGGGCTCACTGAAGCTTTCTTT.

The chain couples TRBV6-8 to TRBJ1-3, with TRBD1 identical over 7 bases. Germline-derived CDR1 and CDR2 are MNHGY and SAAAGT. J was trimmed by 4 bases and V by 6 bases; bases with no gene match: 9. The CDR3 sequence is 15 residues long. The DNA for the CDR3 is TGTGCCAGCAGCGAACCAGGGGGTACGGGAAACACCATATATTTT. Translating gives CASSEPGGTGNTIYF.

The gene calls are TRBV10-3 and TRBJ2-2; no reliable D call. CDR1 and CDR2 from the germline V gene are ENHRY and SYGVKD. Trimming stripped 10 bases from V and 1 base from J, with 10 bases between. This CDR3 region has 13 residues. The CDR3: CASQVENTGELFF. The CDR3 DNA is TGTGCCAGCCAGGTAGAGAACACCGGGGAGCTGTTTTTT.

The V gene is TRBV19, the J gene TRBJ2-2, with TRBD1 matching over 11 bases. Losses at the gene ends were 10 bases for V and 6 bases for J; bases not matched to a gene: 7. The CDR3 is 14 amino acids. Germline lookup yields CDR1 LNHDA and CDR2 SQIVND (reference sequence). CDR3 DNA: TGTGCCACTGCGGCGGGACAGGGGGCCGGGGAGCTGTTTTTT. Its translation: CATAAGQGAGELFF.

This clone has just a few counts. J is TRBJ1-4 and V is TRBV11-3; the D gene is possibly TRBD1 (6 bases). There are 14 residues in the CDR3. V was pared by 5 bases and J by 8 bases, with 15 bases between. The V gene's germline CDR1 is SGHNT and CDR2 YENEEA. This CDR3 reads CASSPTGQGEKLFF. DNA for the CDR3: TGTGCCAGCAGCCCAACGGGACAAGGCGAAAAACTGTTTTTT.

The rearrangement joins TRBV6-4 to TRBJ1-5, with D perhaps matching TRBD1 (5 bases). The CDR3 loop spans 15 amino acids. Germline CDR1 MRHNA, CDR2 SNTAGT. Trimming took 9 bases from V and 6 from J, leaving 21 bases between them. The CDR3 is CASSYPGAGGQPQHF. CDR3 in DNA: TGTGCCAGTAGTTACCCCGGGGCAGGAGGTCAGCCCCAGCATTTT.

V usage is TRBV7-4 and J usage is TRBJ2-3; the D gene is possibly TRBD1 (6 bases). This CDR3 comprises 14 residues. The V gene's germline CDR1 is SGHVT and CDR2 SQSDAQ. V lost 5 bases and J 0 bases, leaving 9 bases between the germline ends. CDR3 protein: CASSLDSSTDTQYF. The CDR3 DNA sequence: TGTGCCAGCAGCCTGGACAGTAGCACAGATACGCAGTATTTT.

In its sample, this clone was seen a few times. The V and J genes are TRBV28 and TRBJ1-1; 7 nucleotides match TRBD1. The CDR3 is made up of 12 amino acids. The germline CDR1 and CDR2 sequences are MDHEN and SYDVKM. V shed 6 bases and J 3 bases; nucleotides not matched to a gene: 1. The CDR3 DNA is TGTGCCAGCAGCAGGGGGGACACTGAAGCTTTCTTT. Its translation is CASSRGDTEAFF.

The rearrangement uses TRBV19 and TRBJ1-1; TRBD1 agrees at 7 bases. After removal of 4 bases from V and 3 bases from J, the junction contained 5 bases not matched to a gene. Germline lookup yields CDR1 LNHDA and CDR2 SQIVND (reference sequence). This CDR3 has 14 amino acids. CDR3 sequence: CASSTGQEYTEAFF. CDR3 DNA: TGTGCCAGTAGTACAGGACAGGAATACACTGAAGCTTTCTTT. Full variable domain (outside the CDR3, taken from reference TRBV19 and TRBJ1-1): DGGITQSPKYLFRKEGQNVTLSCEQNLNHDAMYWYRQDPGQGLRLIYYSQIVNDFQKGDIAEGYSVSREKKESFPLTVTSAQKNPTAFYLCASSTGQEYTEAFFGQGTRLTVV.

The genes are TRBV18 and TRBJ1-1; D possibly corresponds to TRBD1 (5 bases). CDR3 length: 13 amino acids. The ends were cut back, 1 base at V and 5 bases at J, with 8 bases in the middle. Germline V CDR1 and CDR2: KGHSH, LQKENI. CDR3 residues: CASSPRDSTEAFF. As DNA, the CDR3 is TGTGCCAGCTCACCACGGGACTCTACTGAAGCTTTCTTT.

The chain joins TRBV30 to TRBJ2-7; D gene uncertain. The V and J ends lost 5 bases and 0 bases respectively, with 17 bases between them. This CDR3 spans 15 amino acids. The germline V gene encodes CDR1 GTSNPN and CDR2 SVGIG (reference sequence). DNA of the CDR3: TGTGCCTGGGCCGCGCGAGGCTTTAGCTCCTACGAGCAGTACTTC. Encoded protein: CAWAARGFSSYEQYF.

The V call is TRBV5-1, the J call TRBJ1-1, with no clear D. The CDR3 spans 14 residues. The V gene lost 4 bases and the J gene lost 1 base, with 11 bases spanning the gap. The V gene's germline CDR1 is SGHRS and CDR2 YFSETQ. CDR3 residues: CASSGGPTNTEAFF. As DNA, the CDR3 is TGCGCCAGCAGCGGCGGACCCACGAACACTGAAGCTTTCTTT. The variable domain in full, with the rest retrieved from reference TRBV5-1 and TRBJ1-1, is KAGVTQTPRYLIKTRGQQVTLSCSPISGHRSVSWYQQTPGQGLQFLFEYFSETQRNKGNFPGRFSGRQFSNSRSEMNVSTLELGDSALYLCASSGGPTNTEAFFGQGTRLTVV.

The rearrangement uses TRBV25-1 and TRBJ1-1; D not resolved. The CDR3 runs 14 residues. Germline V gene sequence: CDR1 MGHDK, CDR2 SYGVNS. V was pared by 1 base and J by 0 bases, with 6 bases between. CDR3 sequence: CASSESEMNTEAFF. The CDR3 DNA is TGTGCCAGCAGTGAATCAGAGATGAACACTGAAGCTTTCTTT.

J is TRBJ1-4 and V is TRBV18, with TRBD1 identical over 10 bases. The CDR3 runs to 15 residues. In germline, CDR1 is KGHSH, CDR2 LQKENI. Germline trimming cut 2 bases from V and 8 bases from J; bases unmatched to any gene: 5. CDR3 amino acids: CASSPMGTGDEKLFF. In nucleotides, the CDR3 is TGTGCCAGCTCACCAATGGGGACAGGGGACGAAAAACTGTTTTTT.

The chain combines TRBV10-2 with TRBJ2-7; 10 nucleotides align to TRBD2. This CDR3 region has 14 residues. CDR1 is WSHSY, CDR2 SAAADI, per germline. Unmatched junction bases numbered 5, after V lost 3 bases and J lost 6 bases. DNA for the CDR3: TGCGCCAGCAGTGATACTAGCGGGATGTTCGAGCAGTACTTC. It specifies CASSDTSGMFEQYF.

The chain links TRBV6-8 to TRBJ2-7; 7 bases align to TRBD1. The CDR3 has 13 residues. V trimming: 8 bases; J trimming: 2 bases; junction bases outside the gene matches: 6. CDR1 and CDR2 from the germline V gene are MNHGY and SAAAGT. DNA of the CDR3: TGTGCCAGCGAGGACAGGAAGACCTACGAGCAGTACTTC. Amino acid sequence: CASEDRKTYEQYF.

The chain joins TRBV5-1 to TRBJ2-1, with TRBD2 as a possible D gene (6 bases). V was pared by 0 bases and J by 2 bases, with 15 bases between. The CDR3 spans 17 residues. Germline CDR1 reads SGHRS; CDR2 reads YFSETQ. CDR3 coding DNA: TGCGCCAGCAGCTTGGGAACCTTGGCGGGACCCTACAATGAGCAGTTCTTC. It yields the protein CASSLGTLAGPYNEQFF.